These T cell receptor beta chains were read from a single sample in a study of OX40 agonist ivuxolimab in advanced cancers. Libraries were prepared by immunoSEQ multiplex PCR; TCRdb keeps only in-frame clonotypes and omits some of them. Of 30,000 to 40,000 clones in the sample, about 90% were seen once. The material sequenced was CD4+ or CD8+ T cells sorted from blood, taken in a trial of the OX40 agonist ivuxolimab. The receptors come from an adult with an advanced solid tumor such as melanoma, head and neck, liver or kidney cancer. Each CDR3 is given with its conserved first and last residue. Fields, in order: D gene, J gene, clone size, V gene, CDR3 DNA, CDR3 protein. The D gene is left open where the match is weak. Clone size is shown for a subset of rows, as once, few, many or a class of expanded clone.

>TRBD1|TRBJ1-1|NA|TRBV2
TGTGCCAGGGGGGACAGGGAGATCACTGAAGCTTTCTTT
CARGDREITEAFF
>NA|TRBJ2-7|NA|TRBV6-6
TGTGCCAGCAGCCGAAACGCGGGGAACTCCTACGAGCAGTACTTC
CASSRNAGNSYEQYF
>TRBD1|TRBJ1-2|NA|TRBV6-6
TGTGCCAGCATCACAGGAGGGACAGAGTATGGCTACACCTTC
CASITGGTEYGYTF
>NA|TRBJ2-4|once|TRBV27
TGTGCCAGCAGTCCAGACAACACGATTCAGTACTTC
CASSPDNTIQYF
>TRBD1|TRBJ1-1|medium-sized|TRBV28
TGTGCCAGCAGTTTAGACAGGGGAGTGAACACTGAAGCTTTCTTT
CASSLDRGVNTEAFF
>NA|TRBJ1-1|few|TRBV6-5
TGTGCCAGCAGTTACGCAGAAAACACTGAAGCTTTCTTT
CASSYAENTEAFF
>TRBD2|TRBJ2-7|once|TRBV4-1
TGCGCCAGCAGCCAACTAGCGGAGACCTCCTACGAGCAGTACTTC
CASSQLAETSYEQYF
>NA|TRBJ2-1|NA|TRBV19
TGTGCCAGTAGTCTTCACGCATCACCCTCCTACAATGAGCAGTTCTTC
CASSLHASPSYNEQFF
>NA|TRBJ2-7|once|TRBV11-2
TGTGCCAGCAGCTTAGGGCAGACAGCCTACGAGCAGTACTTC
CASSLGQTAYEQYF
>NA|TRBJ1-1|NA|TRBV9
TGTGCCAGCAGCGGGGACCTCGGGGGGGGCGTGACGAACACTGAAGCTTTCTTT
CASSGDLGGGVTNTEAFF
>NA|TRBJ1-1|NA|TRBV4-3
TGCGCCAGCAGCCAAGATACCGCCGAGGTTAACACTGAAGCTTTCTTT
CASSQDTAEVNTEAFF
>NA|TRBJ2-7|NA|TRBV9
TGTGCCAGCAGCGTAGGGGGATTCGGGGACGAGCAGTACTTC
CASSVGGFGDEQYF
>TRBD1|TRBJ1-6|NA|TRBV7-9
TGTGCCAGCAGCCCCGGGACAGCAAATAATTCACCCCTCCACTTT
CASSPGTANNSPLHF
>TRBD1|TRBJ2-5|NA|TRBV5-8
TGTGCCAGCAGCCTTCAGGGGGCTTGGGAGACCCAGTACTTC
CASSLQGAWETQYF
>NA|TRBJ1-2|NA|TRBV7-2
TGTGCCAGCATCCGACGGGACGGCGACTATGGCTACACCTTC
CASIRRDGDYGYTF
>TRBD1|TRBJ2-7|NA|TRBV19
TGTGCCAGCTCGACAGGGGGCTATTATGAGCAGTACTTC
CASSTGGYYEQYF
>NA|TRBJ1-1|NA|TRBV19
TGTGCCAGTAGTCCGACAGAGAACACTGAAGCTTTCTTT
CASSPTENTEAFF
>TRBD2|TRBJ2-1|NA|TRBV5-4
TGTGCCAGCAGGCCGGGACTAGCGGGAGAGAGCTCCTACAATGAGCAGTTCTTC
CASRPGLAGESSYNEQFF
>TRBD1|TRBJ1-5|NA|TRBV9
TGTGCCAGCAGCGTAGAGGGGGCTGGCAATCAGCCCCAGCATTTT
CASSVEGAGNQPQHF
>NA|TRBJ1-5|NA|TRBV28
TGTGCCAGCAGGGCTCCTGACAGGAGTAGCAATCAGCCCCAGCATTTT
CASRAPDRSSNQPQHF
>NA|TRBJ2-2|few|TRBV14
TGTGCCAGCAGATACGCGAACACCGGGGAGCTGTTTTTT
CASRYANTGELFF
>TRBD2|TRBJ2-3|NA|TRBV5-4
TGTGCCAGCAGCTTGGAACTAGCGGGAGAGGGCACAGATACGCAGTATTTT
CASSLELAGEGTDTQYF
>TRBD2|TRBJ2-5|few|TRBV9
TGTGCCAGTAAGCGGGAAACGGATGAGACCCAGTACTTC
CASKRETDETQYF
>NA|TRBJ1-1|NA|TRBV19
TGTGCCAGTAGTGGAGGGGGTTTGGGGAACACTGAAGCTTTCTTT
CASSGGGLGNTEAFF
>NA|TRBJ2-1|NA|TRBV21-1
TGTGCCAGCAGCAAAGCCCGGACAGGGAATCTCAATGAGCAGTTCTTC
CASSKARTGNLNEQFF
>TRBD2|TRBJ2-1|NA|TRBV7-9
TGTGCCTGCCAAAGAGGTAGCGGGGGATACAATGAGCAGTTCTTC
CACQRGSGGYNEQFF
>TRBD2|TRBJ2-1|NA|TRBV27
TGTGCCAGCAGTTGGACTAGGAGCGCCTACAATGAGCAGTTCTTC
CASSWTRSAYNEQFF
>NA|TRBJ2-1|NA|TRBV6-1
TGTGCCAGCGGGACTTCTGATGAGCAGTTCTTC
CASGTSDEQFF
>NA|TRBJ1-1|NA|TRBV9
TGTGCCAGCAGCCACCGAGCTAAAGTCTTGGAGCCTGAAGCTTTCTTT
CASSHRAKVLEPEAFF
>NA|TRBJ2-7|NA|TRBV18
TGTGCCAGCTCACCCGGGGAGGCGGGTGAGCAGTACTTC
CASSPGEAGEQYF
>NA|TRBJ2-2|NA|TRBV5-1
TGCGCCAGCAAAAGAACCGGGGAGCTGTTTTTT
CASKRTGELFF
>NA|TRBJ1-4|once|TRBV27
TGTGCCAGTAACAGGGCAGGGGATGAAAAACTGTTTTTT
CASNRAGDEKLFF
>NA|TRBJ1-4|NA|TRBV5-6
TGTGCCAGCAGCTGGGCGGCAGGGGCTAATGAAAAACTGTTTTTT
CASSWAAGANEKLFF
>NA|TRBJ1-1|NA|TRBV4-3
TGCGCCAGCAGCCAAGGTTCATCATACCAGAACACTGAAGCTTTCTTT
CASSQGSSYQNTEAFF
>NA|TRBJ2-1|NA|TRBV27
TGTGCCAGCAGTGAGAGCAATGAGCAGTTCTTC
CASSESNEQFF
>NA|TRBJ2-2|NA|TRBV5-1
TGCGCCAGCAGCCCCCCCGCCATCCACAACCCCGGGGAGCTGTTTTTT
CASSPPAIHNPGELFF
>NA|TRBJ2-2|once|TRBV13
TGTGCCAGCAGCTTAAATGCCCCTGAAGGGCACGGGGAGCTGTTTTTT
CASSLNAPEGHGELFF
>NA|TRBJ2-7|NA|TRBV5-1
TGCGCCAGCAGCTTGCGGGGGGCAAACTACGAGCAGTACTTC
CASSLRGANYEQYF
>TRBD2|TRBJ2-1|NA|TRBV19
TGTGCCGCGGGAGGGCCGGATTCCTACAATGAGCAGTTCTTC
CAAGGPDSYNEQFF